This T cell receptor (beta chain) was observed in a study of blood T cells in healthy people across ages. The germline V gene has CDR1 SGHRS and CDR2 YFSETQ. The CDR3 totals 17 residues. V was clipped by 0 bases and J by 4 bases; unmatched bases: 8. With a J-beta primer mix and a sample-barcoded 5' primer, a second PCR ran about 7 to 12 cycles. A tag from a template-switch adaptor with 12 random nucleotides marked each cDNA molecule. TCRdb independently ran MiXCR on the 5' RACE reads; one entry per CDR3 protein. The sample includes some 1,000,000 distinct CDR3 sequences, approximately 25% of them seen just once. The same specimen was also included in a second study, on T cells of mothers and their children.

The V call is TRBV5-1, the J call TRBJ2-7; 12 bases match TRBD1. This clonotype originated in a girl aged 2 to 10 in good health. The sample consisted of blood. The CDR3 DNA reads TGCGCCAGCAGCTTGGATTCTCCGGGACAGGGGGCGTACGAGCAGTACTTC. As protein: CASSLDSPGQGAYEQYF.